These 29 T cell receptor beta chains came from one sample sequenced in a study of monozygotic twins with inflammatory bowel disease. Each CDR3 protein gets one entry in TCRdb, which reprocessed the 5' RACE reads and gives no DNA. This repertoire includes 200,000 to 250,000 distinct CDR3 sequences. Sequenced material: blood. The receptors were gathered from a human donor with ulcerative colitis or Crohn's disease, or a healthy co-twin of an affected twin (not recorded which).

The chain uses TRBV6-5 and TRBJ1-2. This CDR3 contains 14 residues. Germline-derived CDR1 and CDR2 are MNHEY and SVGAGI. The CDR3: CASSYRPANYGYTF.

The J gene is TRBJ2-3, the V gene TRBV10-3; as DNA is missing, the TRBD1 call by TCRdb cannot be tested. Germline CDR1 ENHRY, CDR2 SYGVKD. The CDR3 runs to 14 residues. CDR3 residues: CAISDQAGTDTQYF.

The chain is built from TRBV12-3 or TRBV12-4 and TRBJ2-1; TCRdb's assignment of TRBD2 cannot be checked, as there is no DNA. The CDR3 contains 13 residues. The CDR3 protein is CASGSGLINEQFF.

The chain is built from TRBV7-9 and TRBJ2-1; the D call from TCRdb, TRBD1, cannot be confirmed without DNA. Germline lookup yields CDR1 SEHNR and CDR2 FQNEAQ (reference sequence). This CDR3 region has 15 residues. The CDR3 protein is CASPSGGGHNNEQFF.

The CDR3 loop is CATSRGRQAIQETQYF. The chain uses TRBV15 and TRBJ2-5. The CDR3 spans 16 residues. Germline lookup yields CDR1 LNHNV and CDR2 YYDKDF (reference sequence).

The genes are TRBV6-1 and TRBJ2-1; the D call of TRBD2 rests on TCRdb alone, since no DNA is present to check it. The germline gives CDR1 MNHNS, CDR2 SASEGT. The CDR3 covers 15 residues. The CDR3 sequence: CASSPTNPRANEQFF.

V gene TRBV5-1 combines with J gene TRBJ2-3. Germline CDR1 reads SGHRS; CDR2 reads YFSETQ. This CDR3 has 16 residues. CDR3 in amino acids: CASSFPNSWDTDTQYF.

The J gene is TRBJ2-1, the V gene TRBV12-3 or TRBV12-4; TCRdb's D gene call, TRBD2, goes unchecked for lack of DNA. The CDR3 contains 16 residues. The CDR3 spells CASSYPSGRAHNEQFF.

The chain employs TRBV4-1 and TRBJ2-7. The CDR3 is 13 residues long. Germline CDR1 MGHRA, CDR2 YSYEKL. The CDR3 here is CASSQDDIYEQYF.

This sequence joins TRBV9 and TRBJ2-5; the TRBD2 assignment by TCRdb is unverifiable without DNA. The CDR3 length is 17 residues. Germline V CDR1 and CDR2: SGDLS, YYNGEE. The chain's CDR3 is CASSVIAGAYSEGTQYF. Full variable domain (outside the CDR3, taken from reference TRBV9 and TRBJ2-5): DSGVTQTPKHLITATGQRVTLRCSPRSGDLSVYWYQQSLDQGLQFLIQYYNGEERAKGNILERFSAQQFPDLHSELNLSSLELGDSALYFCASSVIAGAYSEGTQYFGPGTRLLVL.

The V call is TRBV7-9, the J call TRBJ1-5; the D gene TCRdb calls, TRBD1, cannot be checked with no DNA. Germline CDR1 and CDR2: SEHNR and FQNEAQ (reference sequence). The CDR3 runs 15 residues. CDR3 sequence: CASSLGTGIGQPQHF. The variable domain in full, with the rest retrieved from reference TRBV7-9 and TRBJ1-5, is DTGVSQNPRHKITKRGQNVTFRCDPISEHNRLYWYRQTLGQGPEFLTYFQNEAQLEKSRLLSDRFSAERPKGSFSTLEIQRTEQGDSAMYLCASSLGTGIGQPQHFGDGTRLSIL.

This chain uses TRBV7-9 with TRBJ2-3; without DNA, the TCRdb call of TRBD2 cannot be checked. CDR1 is SEHNR and CDR2 is FQNEAQ in the germline V gene (reference sequence). The CDR3 sequence is 15 residues long. This CDR3 reads CASSPSAGPADTQYF.

The chain employs TRBV20-1 and TRBJ2-5; TCRdb selects TRBD2, and the lack of DNA leaves this call unchecked. From germline, CDR1 is DFQATT and CDR2 SNEGSKA (reference sequence). CDR3 size: 13 residues. Here the CDR3 reads CSAPLAGGETQYF.

The CDR3 spells CASSPPGPAGPGYTF. The rearrangement joins TRBV4-2 to TRBJ1-2. This CDR3 comprises 15 residues. Germline CDR1 LGHNA, CDR2 YNFKEQ.

The V call is TRBV5-1, the J call TRBJ1-1. From germline, CDR1 is SGHRS and CDR2 YFSETQ. The CDR3 covers 15 residues. CDR3 residues: CASSSTGPLGTEAFF.

V and J are TRBV5-4 and TRBJ2-2; lacking DNA, the TRBD2 call made by TCRdb goes unchecked. This CDR3 has 19 residues. CDR1 and CDR2 (germline): SGHNT, YYREEE (reference sequence). CDR3 residues: CASSLELASNGVGDVGLFF.

This chain connects TRBV20-1 to TRBJ2-1. Germline CDR1 and CDR2: DFQATT and SNEGSKA (reference sequence). The CDR3 runs to 13 residues. The CDR3: CSAPNPLYNEQFF.

This chain links TRBV5-5 with TRBJ2-7. Germline values: CDR1 SGHKS, CDR2 YYEKEE (reference sequence). The CDR3 runs 15 residues. CDR3 sequence reads: CASSLTDWSSYEQYF.

The rearrangement joins TRBV6-5 to TRBJ2-7; TCRdb gives TRBD1 as the D gene, but with no DNA this cannot be confirmed. Germline V CDR1 and CDR2: MNHEY, SVGAGI. The CDR3 extends over 15 amino acids. This CDR3 reads CASSYGRGSSYEQYF.

The gene calls are TRBV18 and TRBJ2-3; as DNA is missing, the TRBD1 call by TCRdb cannot be tested. Germline V gives CDR1 KGHSH, CDR2 LQKENI. This CDR3 comprises 15 residues. The CDR3 is CASSPLGQPRDTQYF.

This chain links TRBV7-6 with TRBJ2-3; absent DNA, TCRdb's TRBD1 call cannot be checked. The length of the CDR3 is 15 residues. Germline V gene data show CDR1 as SGHVS and CDR2 as FNYEAQ. This CDR3 is CASSLASRGPVTQYF.

This chain connects TRBV4-1 to TRBJ1-6. The CDR3 consists of 16 residues. Germline CDR1 MGHRA, CDR2 YSYEKL. This CDR3 reads CASSRKIQQDNSPLHF.

The V and J genes are TRBV7-2 and TRBJ2-1. This CDR3 spans 14 amino acids. Germline V gene sequence: CDR1 SGHTA, CDR2 FQGNSA. The CDR3 reads CASSLRDSYNEQFF.

V usage is TRBV5-4 and J usage is TRBJ1-1; TCRdb lists TRBD1, though no DNA is available to test this call. The germline CDR1 and CDR2 sequences are SGHNT and YYREEE (reference sequence). This CDR3 has 15 residues. The chain's CDR3 is CASRQTGGTGTEAFF.

The chain has TRBV25-1 and TRBJ2-5; the TRBD1 assignment by TCRdb is unverifiable without DNA. The CDR3 totals 14 residues. Germline CDR1 MGHDK, CDR2 SYGVNS. The CDR3: CASSEDRFQETQYF.

V gene TRBV2 combines with J gene TRBJ2-1; TCRdb's assignment of TRBD2 cannot be checked, as there is no DNA. Germline V gene data show CDR1 as SNHLY and CDR2 as FYNNEI. The CDR3 loop spans 14 amino acids. The CDR3 reads CATFSGDSYNEQFF.

V is TRBV18 and J is TRBJ2-7; with no DNA, the TCRdb D assignment of TRBD1 cannot be verified. Germline values: CDR1 KGHSH, CDR2 LQKENI. This CDR3 has 18 amino acids. CDR3 amino acids: CASSRVGPGTGSFYEQYF.

The chain recombines TRBV27 with TRBJ1-4; the TCRdb call, TRBD1, lacks DNA for checking. Germline CDR1 MNHEY, CDR2 SMNVEV (reference sequence). The CDR3 spans 14 residues. The CDR3 spells CASSFGGVSEKLFF.

The rearrangement joins TRBV7-9 to TRBJ2-7; the TCRdb call, TRBD1, lacks DNA for checking. The CDR3 contains 11 residues. The germline V gene has CDR1 SEHNR and CDR2 FQNEAQ (reference sequence). The CDR3 spells CASSPLREQYF. Supplemented by reference TRBV7-9 and TRBJ2-7, the full variable domain reads DTGVSQNPRHKITKRGQNVTFRCDPISEHNRLYWYRQTLGQGPEFLTYFQNEAQLEKSRLLSDRFSAERPKGSFSTLEIQRTEQGDSAMYLCASSPLREQYFGPGTRLTVT.